The T cell receptor (beta chain) under discussion was sequenced for a study of T-cell memory formation after mild COVID-19. CDR3 size: 16 residues. V was clipped by 6 bases and J by 11 bases, with 28 bases between them. TCRdb analysed the 5' RACE reads with MiXCR anew, one entry per CDR3 protein. The sample has about 150,000 distinct CDR3 sequences, approximately 26% seen once. The sequenced sample consisted of PBMCs or a T cell subset sorted from them (not recorded which). The clonotype originates from an adult woman who had mild COVID-19 (a few samples of this study predate the infection). Cell type and time point are not known. The chain employs TRBV12-3 or TRBV12-4 and TRBJ1-1, with D possibly being TRBD1 (5 bases). CDR3 in amino acids: CASSQRGGHIPSGAFF. In DNA, the CDR3 is TGTGCCAGCAGCCAGAGGGGTGGACACATTCCTTCCGGGGCTTTCTTT.